A selection of T cell receptor beta chains follows, all from one sample in a study of T-cell reconstitution after alpha-beta-depleted transplantation in children. MiXCR, applied by TCRdb to the PCR reads, yields one record per CDR3 protein. The table has roughly 200,000 distinct CDR3 sequences, 6.6% seen once. This specimen consisted of PBMCs, obtained before TCRalphabeta/CD19-depleted stem cell transplant. The source of these receptors is a boy between 2 and 10 years old with acute lymphoblastic leukemia, due to receive a stem cell transplant. Both conserved end residues are part of each CDR3. The D gene is left open where the match is weak. Clone size is stated in some rows and not others, as once, few, many or a class when expanded.

clone_size j_call d_call v_call cdr3_nt cdr3_aa
NA TRBJ2-7 NA TRBV12-3/TRBV12-4 TGTGCCAGCCGCCCGACAGGATCCTACGAGCAGTACTTC CASRPTGSYEQYF
many TRBJ2-7 NA TRBV6-5 TGTGCCAGCAGTTACTCTAGGACCGACTACGAGCAGTACTTC CASSYSRTDYEQYF
many TRBJ2-3 NA TRBV6-5 TGTGCCAGCAGTTACTCTACCCAGGCAGGTACAGATACGCAGTATTTT CASSYSTQAGTDTQYF
many TRBJ2-7 NA TRBV12-3/TRBV12-4 TGTGCCAGCAGTTTAGGTCCCCACGAGCAGTACTTC CASSLGPHEQYF
many TRBJ2-3 TRBD2 TRBV28 TGTGCCAGCAGTATACCGCAAGGACTAGCTAGCACAGATACGCAGTATTTT CASSIPQGLASTDTQYF
many TRBJ1-1 NA TRBV5-1 TGCGCCAGCAGATCGGGGGCCGCTGAAGCTTTCTTT CASRSGAAEAFF
few TRBJ1-1 TRBD1 TRBV20-1 TGCAGTGCTGTAAAGGGGGCCTTGAGGAACACTGAAGCTTTCTTT CSAVKGALRNTEAFF
NA TRBJ1-1 NA TRBV20-1 TGCAGTGCTAGGGGCAGGGTTACTGAAGCTTTCTTT CSARGRVTEAFF
many TRBJ2-2 TRBD2 TRBV7-2 TGTGCCAGCAGCCCACCCCCGCCGGGACTATTAGTGGTCGGGGAGCTGTTTTTT CASSPPPPGLLVVGELFF
few TRBJ2-4 TRBD2 TRBV10-3 TGTGCCATCAGAGGGACTAGCGGGAAGGACATTCAGTACTTC CAIRGTSGKDIQYF
many TRBJ1-3 NA TRBV9 TGTGCCAGCAGCGTAGAACAGACCAGCTCTGGAAACACCATATATTTT CASSVEQTSSGNTIYF
few TRBJ1-1 NA TRBV10-3 TGTGCCATCAGTGAGGGGACAAGGGTGTCTGAAGCTTTCTTT CAISEGTRVSEAFF
NA TRBJ2-3 TRBD2 TRBV5-1 TGCGCCAGCAGCTTAGTTGAGCGGGGGGGCACAGATACGCAGTATTTT CASSLVERGGTDTQYF
many TRBJ1-1 NA TRBV15 TGTGCCACCAGCAGAGAACCGGGTCTCCGTCCTGAAGCTTTCTTT CATSREPGLRPEAFF
NA TRBJ2-1 TRBD2 TRBV7-9 TGTGCCAGCAGCTTTTTAGCGGGTGTCCCCAATGAGCAGTTCTTC CASSFLAGVPNEQFF
many TRBJ2-1 NA TRBV28 TGTGCCAGCACCTGGTGGGGGGCGAACAATGAGCAGTTCTTC CASTWWGANNEQFF